The 9 T cell receptor beta chains given below trace back to one sample, sequenced in a study of shared clonotypes between healthy human individuals. Here immunoSEQ multiplex PCR was the method, and the copy in TCRdb shows in-frame clones only, minus some. The sample consists of millions of clones, approximately 93% of them appearing once. The material sequenced was naive CD4+ T cells from PBMCs. As for subset: CD45RA+ positively selected. The source is a man between 18 and 35 years old in good health. Some clones in this sample may be carry-over from other donors' samples.

Only one count was recorded for this clone. The DNA of the CDR3 is TGTGCCAGCTCATCGCAGGGTAACGAGCAGTACTTC. This gives the protein CASSSQGNEQYF. The chain links TRBV18 to TRBJ2-7; D may be TRBD1 (5 bases). This CDR3 is built from 12 residues. Trimming pared 5 bases from V and 5 bases from J, leaving 10 bases between. Germline CDR1 and CDR2: KGHSH and LQKENI.

The chain recombines TRBV13 with TRBJ2-2; the match to TRBD1 covers 7 bases. Per the germline V gene, CDR1 is PRHDT and CDR2 is FYEKMQ (reference sequence). V dropped 1 base and J dropped 1; count of bases not matched to a gene: 12. The CDR3 is made up of 19 amino acids. CDR3 loop: CASSLEGSLGTENTGELFF. The CDR3 DNA is TGTGCCAGCAGCTTAGAAGGTTCGTTGGGGACAGAGAACACCGGGGAGCTGTTTTTT. Drawing the rest from reference TRBV13 and TRBJ2-2, the complete variable domain is AAGVIQSPRHLIKEKRETATLKCYPIPRHDTVYWYQQGPGQDPQFLISFYEKMQSDKGSIPDRFSAQQFSDYHSELNMSSLELGDSALYFCASSLEGSLGTENTGELFFGEGSRLTVL.

This clone was counted once. The chain is built from TRBV28 and TRBJ2-7, with D uncertain. Germline V CDR1 and CDR2: MDHEN, SYDVKM. With 3 bases removed from V and 3 bases from J, the gap between germline ends came to 12 bases. This CDR3 contains 14 residues. CDR3 DNA sequence: TGTGCCAGCAGTTTCTATCCGGATAGCTACGAGCAGTACTTC. It translates to CASSFYPDSYEQYF.

The V and J genes are TRBV7-6 and TRBJ2-3; 12 nucleotides agree with TRBD2. The junction had 3 bases not matched to a gene; V was cut back by 5 bases and J by 0 bases. The CDR3 extends over 16 amino acids. CDR1 is SGHVS and CDR2 is FNYEAQ in the germline V gene. The CDR3 loop reads CASSKGLAGSTDTQYF. CDR3 sequence (DNA): TGTGCCAGCAGCAAGGGACTAGCGGGTAGCACAGATACGCAGTATTTT.

The rearrangement uses TRBV18 and TRBJ1-2, with D perhaps matching TRBD1 (6 bases). The CDR3 runs to 13 residues. Germline assignment: CDR1 KGHSH and CDR2 LQKENI. Deletions cut 3 bases from V and 8 bases from J, with 13 bases between. The CDR3 sequence: CASSPQGMEGYTF. The CDR3 bases are TGTGCCAGCTCACCCCAGGGGATGGAAGGCTACACCTTC.

This sequence joins TRBV14 and TRBJ2-1; D not certain. Germline-derived CDR1 and CDR2 are SGHDN and FVKESK. With 0 bases removed from V and 7 bases from J, the gap between germline ends came to 19 bases. This CDR3 has 17 residues. The CDR3 DNA reads as TGTGCCAGCAGCCAAGAAGTGGTAGCTAGTATCAGGAATGAGCAGTTCTTC. Its translation is CASSQEVVASIRNEQFF.

The chain joins TRBV6-5 to TRBJ1-5; D perhaps matches TRBD1 (5 bases). V lost 5 bases, J lost 0 bases, and 8 bases lay in between. The germline V gene encodes CDR1 MNHEY and CDR2 SVGAGI. This CDR3 is 14 amino acids long. For the CDR3, the DNA is TGTGCCAGCAGTCGGACACATAGCAATCAGCCCCAGCATTTT. This codes for CASSRTHSNQPQHF.

This chain connects TRBV7-9 to TRBJ1-6; possible D gene TRBD1, 5 bases. Trimming shortened V by 5 bases and J by 13 bases, and 15 bases separated the two germline ends. Germline CDR1 SEHNR, CDR2 FQNEAQ (reference sequence). The CDR3 runs 13 residues. CDR3 nucleotide sequence: TGTGCCAGCAGCCTCGGAGGGGTCGTTCCCCTCCACTTT. Translation gives CASSLGGVVPLHF.

This chain links TRBV28 with TRBJ2-1; TRBD1 aligns across 7 bases. The CDR3 runs 15 residues. V lost 5 bases to trimming and J lost 2 bases; unmatched junction nucleotides: 6. From germline, CDR1 is MDHEN and CDR2 SYDVKM. CDR3 in DNA: TGTGCCAGCAGTACACCCGGGACAGCCTACAATGAGCAGTTCTTC. This sequence encodes CASSTPGTAYNEQFF.